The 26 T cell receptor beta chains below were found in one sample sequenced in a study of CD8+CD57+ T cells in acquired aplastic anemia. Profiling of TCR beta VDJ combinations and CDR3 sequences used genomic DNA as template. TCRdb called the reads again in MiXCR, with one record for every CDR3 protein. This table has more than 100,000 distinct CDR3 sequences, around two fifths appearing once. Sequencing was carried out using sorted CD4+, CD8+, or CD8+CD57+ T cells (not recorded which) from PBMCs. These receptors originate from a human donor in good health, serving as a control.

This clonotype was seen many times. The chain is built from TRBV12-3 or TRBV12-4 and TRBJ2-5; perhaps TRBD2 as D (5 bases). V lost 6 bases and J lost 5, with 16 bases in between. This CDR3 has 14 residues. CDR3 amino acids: CASRPGWVGETQYF. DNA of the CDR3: TGTGCCAGCAGACCGGGATGGGTCGGCGAGACCCAGTACTTC.

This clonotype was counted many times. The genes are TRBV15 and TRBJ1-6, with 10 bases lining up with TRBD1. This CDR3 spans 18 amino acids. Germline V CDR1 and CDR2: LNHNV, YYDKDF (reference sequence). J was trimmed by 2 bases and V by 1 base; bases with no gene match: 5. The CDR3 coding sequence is TGTGCCACCAGCAGAGCACCGGGACAGGGGACCTATAATTCACCCCTCCACTTT. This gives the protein CATSRAPGQGTYNSPLHF. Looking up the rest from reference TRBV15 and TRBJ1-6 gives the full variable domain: DAMVIQNPRYQVTQFGKPVTLSCSQTLNHNVMYWYQQKSSQAPKLLFHYYDKDFNNEADTPDNFQSRRPNTSFCFLDIRSPGLGDTAMYLCATSRAPGQGTYNSPLHFGNGTRLTVT.

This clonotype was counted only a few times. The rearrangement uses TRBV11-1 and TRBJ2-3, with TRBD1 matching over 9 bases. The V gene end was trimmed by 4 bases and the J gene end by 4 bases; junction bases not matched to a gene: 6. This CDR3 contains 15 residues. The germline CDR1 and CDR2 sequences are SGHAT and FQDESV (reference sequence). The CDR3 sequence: CASSSGTGKADTQYF. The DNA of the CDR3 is TGTGCCAGCAGCTCCGGGACAGGGAAGGCAGATACGCAGTATTTT.

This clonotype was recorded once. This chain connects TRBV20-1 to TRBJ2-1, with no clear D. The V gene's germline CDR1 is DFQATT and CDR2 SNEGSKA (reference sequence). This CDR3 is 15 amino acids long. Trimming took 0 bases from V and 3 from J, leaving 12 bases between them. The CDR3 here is CSARDVLQGYNEQFF. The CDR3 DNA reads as TGCAGTGCTAGAGATGTCCTCCAAGGCTACAATGAGCAGTTCTTC.

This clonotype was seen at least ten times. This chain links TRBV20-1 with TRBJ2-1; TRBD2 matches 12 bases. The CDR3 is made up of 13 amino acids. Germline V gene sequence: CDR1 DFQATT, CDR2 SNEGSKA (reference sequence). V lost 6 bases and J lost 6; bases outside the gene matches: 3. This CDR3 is CSAGLAGINEQFF. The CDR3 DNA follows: TGCAGTGCCGGACTAGCGGGGATCAATGAGCAGTTCTTC.

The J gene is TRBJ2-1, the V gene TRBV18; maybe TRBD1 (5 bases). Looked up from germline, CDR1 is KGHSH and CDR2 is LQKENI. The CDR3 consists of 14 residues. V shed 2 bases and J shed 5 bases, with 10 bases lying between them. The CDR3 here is CASSPRQGNNEQFF. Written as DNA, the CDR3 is TGTGCCAGCTCACCAAGGCAGGGAAACAATGAGCAGTTCTTC.

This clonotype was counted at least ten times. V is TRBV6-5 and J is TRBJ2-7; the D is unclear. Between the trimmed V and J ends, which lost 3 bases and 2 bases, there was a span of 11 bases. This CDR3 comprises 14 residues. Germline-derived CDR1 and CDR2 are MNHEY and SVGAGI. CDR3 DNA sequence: TGTGCCAGCAGTTATTGGGCTGACACCTACGAGCAGTACTTC. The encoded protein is CASSYWADTYEQYF.

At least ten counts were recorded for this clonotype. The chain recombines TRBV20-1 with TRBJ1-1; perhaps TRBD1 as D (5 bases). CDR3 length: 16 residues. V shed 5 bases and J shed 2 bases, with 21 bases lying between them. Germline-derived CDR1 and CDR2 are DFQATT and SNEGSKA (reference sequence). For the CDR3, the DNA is TGCAGTGCTTACTCCGGGACGGCGAACCCAAACACTGAAGCTTTCTTT. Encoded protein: CSAYSGTANPNTEAFF.

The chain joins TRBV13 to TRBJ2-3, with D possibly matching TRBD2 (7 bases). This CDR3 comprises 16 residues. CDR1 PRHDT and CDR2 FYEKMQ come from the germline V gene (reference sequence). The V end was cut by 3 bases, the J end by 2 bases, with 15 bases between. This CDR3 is CASSFLRGGITDTQYF. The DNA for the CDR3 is TGTGCCAGCAGCTTTCTGAGGGGGGGGATCACAGATACGCAGTATTTT.

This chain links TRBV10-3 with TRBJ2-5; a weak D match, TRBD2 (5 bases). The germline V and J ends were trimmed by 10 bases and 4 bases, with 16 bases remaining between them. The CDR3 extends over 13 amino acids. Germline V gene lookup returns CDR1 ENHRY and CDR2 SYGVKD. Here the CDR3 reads CASRRVEGETQYF. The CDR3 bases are TGTGCCAGCAGGCGGGTAGAGGGAGAGACCCAGTACTTC.

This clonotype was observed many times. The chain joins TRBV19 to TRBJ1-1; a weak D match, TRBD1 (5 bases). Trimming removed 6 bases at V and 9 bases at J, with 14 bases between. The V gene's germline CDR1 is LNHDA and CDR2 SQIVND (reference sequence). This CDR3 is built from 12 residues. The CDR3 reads CASSNRGVQAFF. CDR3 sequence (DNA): TGTGCCAGTAGCAATAGGGGCGTTCAAGCTTTCTTT.

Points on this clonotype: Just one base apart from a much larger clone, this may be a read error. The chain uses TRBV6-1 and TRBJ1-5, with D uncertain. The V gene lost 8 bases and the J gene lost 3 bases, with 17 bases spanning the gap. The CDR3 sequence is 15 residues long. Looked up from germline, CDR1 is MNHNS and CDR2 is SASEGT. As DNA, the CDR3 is TGTGCCAGCGGTCCGGAGGGTGGTCTCAATCAGCCCCAGCATTTT. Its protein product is CASGPEGGLNQPQHF.

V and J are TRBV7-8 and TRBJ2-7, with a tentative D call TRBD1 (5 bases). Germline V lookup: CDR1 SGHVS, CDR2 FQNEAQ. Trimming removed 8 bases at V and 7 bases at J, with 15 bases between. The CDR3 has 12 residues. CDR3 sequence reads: CASGPQAGEQYF. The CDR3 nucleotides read TGTGCCAGCGGCCCACAGGCAGGAGAGCAGTACTTC.

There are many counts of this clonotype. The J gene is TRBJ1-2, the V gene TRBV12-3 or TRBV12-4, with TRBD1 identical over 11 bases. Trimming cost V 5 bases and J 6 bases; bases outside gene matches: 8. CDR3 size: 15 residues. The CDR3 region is CASSHRGQGVDGYTF. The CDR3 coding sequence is TGTGCCAGCAGTCACCGGGGACAGGGGGTAGATGGCTACACCTTC.

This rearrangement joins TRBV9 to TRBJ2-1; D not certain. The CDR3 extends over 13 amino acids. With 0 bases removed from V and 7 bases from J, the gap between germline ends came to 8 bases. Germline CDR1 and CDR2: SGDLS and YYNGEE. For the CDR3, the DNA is TGTGCCAGCAGCGTAGACTCGTGGAATGAGCAGTTCTTC. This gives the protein CASSVDSWNEQFF.

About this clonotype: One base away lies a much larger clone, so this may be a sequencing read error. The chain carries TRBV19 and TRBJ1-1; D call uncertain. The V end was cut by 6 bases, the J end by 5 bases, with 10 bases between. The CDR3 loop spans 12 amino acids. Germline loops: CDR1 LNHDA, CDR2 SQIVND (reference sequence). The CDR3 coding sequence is TGTGCCAGTAGCCCCCGACGGACTGAAGCTTTCTTT. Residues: CASSPRRTEAFF.

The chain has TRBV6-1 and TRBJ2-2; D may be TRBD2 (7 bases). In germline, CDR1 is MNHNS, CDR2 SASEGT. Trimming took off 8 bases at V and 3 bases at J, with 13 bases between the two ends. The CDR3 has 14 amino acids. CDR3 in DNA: TGTGCCAGCCGTGGGGGGGCGGACACCGGGGAGCTGTTTTTT. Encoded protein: CASRGGADTGELFF.

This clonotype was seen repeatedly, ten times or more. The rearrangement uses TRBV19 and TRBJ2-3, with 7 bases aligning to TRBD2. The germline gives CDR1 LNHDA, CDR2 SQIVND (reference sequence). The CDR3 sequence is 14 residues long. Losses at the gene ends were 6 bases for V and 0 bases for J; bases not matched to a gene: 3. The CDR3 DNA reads TGTGCCAGTAGGAAGCGGGGAAGCACAGATACGCAGTATTTT. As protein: CASRKRGSTDTQYF. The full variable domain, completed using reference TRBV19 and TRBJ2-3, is DGGITQSPKYLFRKEGQNVTLSCEQNLNHDAMYWYRQDPGQGLRLIYYSQIVNDFQKGDIAEGYSVSREKKESFPLTVTSAQKNPTAFYLCASRKRGSTDTQYFGPGTRLTVL.

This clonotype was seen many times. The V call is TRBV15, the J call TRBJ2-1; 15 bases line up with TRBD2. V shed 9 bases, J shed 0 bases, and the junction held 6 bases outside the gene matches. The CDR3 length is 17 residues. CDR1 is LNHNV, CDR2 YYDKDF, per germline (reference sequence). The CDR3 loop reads CATSGTSGRFSYNEQFF. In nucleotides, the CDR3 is TGTGCCACGTCCGGGACTAGCGGGAGGTTCTCCTACAATGAGCAGTTCTTC.

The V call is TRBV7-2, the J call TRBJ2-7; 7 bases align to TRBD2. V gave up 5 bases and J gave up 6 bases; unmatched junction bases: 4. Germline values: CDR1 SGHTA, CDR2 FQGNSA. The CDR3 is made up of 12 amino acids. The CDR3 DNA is TGTGCCAGCAGCCGACTAGCTGGCGAGCAGTACTTC. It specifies CASSRLAGEQYF.

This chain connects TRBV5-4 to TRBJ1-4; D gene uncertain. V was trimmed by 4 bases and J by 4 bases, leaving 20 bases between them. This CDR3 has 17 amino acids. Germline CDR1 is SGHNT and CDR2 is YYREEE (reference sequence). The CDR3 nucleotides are TGTGCCAGCAGCACTTATGTCTCCCTTCGAATTAATGAAAAACTGTTTTTT. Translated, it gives CASSTYVSLRINEKLFF.

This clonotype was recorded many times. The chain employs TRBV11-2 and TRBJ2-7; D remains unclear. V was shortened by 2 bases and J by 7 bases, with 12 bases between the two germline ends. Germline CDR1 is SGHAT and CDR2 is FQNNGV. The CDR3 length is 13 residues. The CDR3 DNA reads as TGTGCCAGCAGCTTAAACAGCATACGGGAGCAGTACTTC. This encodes CASSLNSIREQYF.

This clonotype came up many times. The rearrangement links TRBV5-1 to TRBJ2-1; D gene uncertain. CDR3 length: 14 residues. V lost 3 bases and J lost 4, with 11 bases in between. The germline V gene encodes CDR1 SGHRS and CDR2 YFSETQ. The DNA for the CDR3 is TGCGCCAGCAGCTCGGAATTACGGTACAATGAGCAGTTCTTC. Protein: CASSSELRYNEQFF.

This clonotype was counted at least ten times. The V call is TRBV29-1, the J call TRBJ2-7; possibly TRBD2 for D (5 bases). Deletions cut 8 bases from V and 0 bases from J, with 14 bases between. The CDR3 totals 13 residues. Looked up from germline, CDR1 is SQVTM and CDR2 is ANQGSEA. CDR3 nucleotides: TGCAGCCATTCGGCGGGCGGCTCCTACGAGCAGTACTTC. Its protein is CSHSAGGSYEQYF.

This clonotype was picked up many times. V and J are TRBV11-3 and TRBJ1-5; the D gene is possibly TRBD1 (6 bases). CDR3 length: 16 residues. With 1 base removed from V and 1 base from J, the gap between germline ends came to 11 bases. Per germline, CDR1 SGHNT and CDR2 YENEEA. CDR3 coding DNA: TGTGCCAGCAGCTTAGTAGGGCAGGGGAGCAATCAGCCCCAGCATTTT. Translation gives CASSLVGQGSNQPQHF.

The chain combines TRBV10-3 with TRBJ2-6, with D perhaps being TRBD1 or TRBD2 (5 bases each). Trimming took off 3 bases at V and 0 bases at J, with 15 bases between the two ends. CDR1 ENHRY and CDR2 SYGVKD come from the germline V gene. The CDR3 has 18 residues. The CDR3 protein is CAISDRDGFRSGANVLTF. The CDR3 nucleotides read TGTGCCATCAGTGACAGGGACGGCTTTCGCTCTGGGGCCAACGTCCTGACTTTC.